This T cell receptor (beta chain) was identified in a study of blood T cell repertoires in COVID-19 (dated by TCRdb to the early 2020s). Background on the whole study: Samples from collaborators originated in the United States, Italy and Spain and spanned both the acute and convalescent phases of COVID-19. Subjects who had been exposed to COVID-19, were actively infected with it, or had recovered from it provided the deeply sampled blood TCRbeta repertoires that made up the dataset. The material from the prospective study consisted of cDNA or gDNA derived from T cells, B-cell-depleted T cells, or PBMCs. Where available, HLA class I and class II types were taken from metadata supplied by the sample provider and were not determined by assay-based typing. Nearly every sample came with metadata listing a de-identified subject ID, COVID-19 status, age in years and sex. The samples were drawn from two sources: the first 160 participants of the ongoing ImmuneRACE study, and about 1,300 subjects contributed by 6 global collaborators. The repertoires were made available in a free public database intended to serve as a resource for research on the immune response to SARS-CoV-2.

Study-level results and caveats: The amount of clinical and demographic metadata varied by source and participant and was provided uncurated.

A note on this clone: Its antigen target is currently unknown. Per-base qualities were not stored, and no clone one base away is much larger.

Another Seattle source contributed samples from volunteer blood donors who had recovered from COVID-19. Each collaborating institution followed its own protocols to collect whole blood in K2EDTA tubes. Collaborator samples were shipped for TCRbeta analysis as frozen whole blood, isolated PBMCs, or DNA extracted from either sample type. TCRbeta CDR3 regions were amplified from genomic DNA using the immunoSEQ Assay, a bias-controlled multiplex PCR. As for the authors' bioinformatics: The number of nucleated cells in each sample was estimated from the amplification of reference gene primers within the assay. Sequence reads were collapsed and filtered to measure the absolute abundance of every unique TCRbeta CDR3 rearrangement. For each sample, productive Simpson clonality was calculated by taking the square root of Simpson's diversity index across productive rearrangements. This is the immuneACCESS table as TCRdb keeps it, with only in-frame sequences that have V and J called. A part of the clones is gone; compared with another copy, unresolved V genes explain less than half, and the rest is unexplained. That table supplies the V and J calls and clone size; D and trimming were determined from the DNA. The sample table holds 250,000 or so clones, of which 84% were seen once. The ten largest account for over 1.5% of the sample.

The TCR sequence derives from a woman aged 40 to 55 who had recovered from COVID-19. The sequencing sample was made of peripheral blood.

The CDR3 reads CASSQARQGGTQYF. The DNA sequence follows: TGCGCCAGCAGCCAAGCGCGACAGGGCGGGACCCAGTACTTC. The sequence joins TRBV4-1 to TRBJ2-5; 7 middle bases align to TRBD1. Trimming takes 1 base off V and 7 bases off J; junction bases not matched to a gene: 6. The CDR3 measures 14 amino acids from cysteine to phenylalanine. Solely the CDR3 DNA is kept, with 42 bases framed from the first base. The germline V gene specifies MGHRA as CDR1 and YSYEKL as CDR2.